This TCR beta chain was observed in a study of cytomegalovirus exposure and HLA in healthy donors (dated by TCRdb to the late 2010s). Study-wide context: An earlier analysis of under 600 of the donors reported about 250 Gb of sequence data and some 120 million unique TCR beta sequences from around 200 million T cells. The T cell repertoires of 666 subjects were profiled by immunosequencing and related to cytomegalovirus serostatus. Genome-wide SNP genotypes for about three fifths of the roughly 670 donors were used in a later genetic analysis, which treated that subset as a discovery cohort. Typing coverage differed by locus: A, B, C, DRB1 and DQB1 were typed in roughly 629-630 donors, DQA1 in about 500, DPA1 in some 600, and DPB1 in roughly 450. The genetic ancestry cluster associated with self-reported Caucasian donors included 65% to 90% of the roughly 390 genotyped donors. The study was designed to test whether signatures of past pathogen exposure could be identified by cataloging public T cell receptors. Because of strong linkage in the cohort, four to six DR-DQ haplotypes were treated as single units for association and clustering. HLA typing covered class I and class II loci at four-digit resolution. Every repertoire in the discovery cohort had been generated on one and the same sequencing platform. A later analysis re-analyzed previously published TCR beta repertoires from 550 to 700 donors and added high-resolution HLA genotyping to study TCR occurrence patterns. An early release that covered around 590 HLA-typed donors contained approximately 300 gigabases of sequencing data and roughly 84 million unique TCR sequences. In the later analysis, no new phenotypic data were used to find candidate immune exposures; instead, reliance was placed on TCR beta sequences and their occurrence across donors. Besides the first cohort of around 670 subjects, a separate validation cohort made up of 90 to 150 different subjects was used. Donor age, sex, ethnicity and CMV serostatus were compiled together with the repertoire data. To predict cytomegalovirus infection status, the study brought together high-throughput TCR immunosequencing, statistical association of individual TCRs with disease status, and machine learning. An earlier analysis of nearly 600 of the donors applied high-throughput TCR beta sequencing to assess whether each TCR beta V gene segment acted as functional or pseudogenic. On average, 235,054 unique TCR beta nucleotide sequences were sequenced per donor among roughly 430 genotyped donors of the cohort, with roughly 19% of those sequences being non-productive. The study at large found these results: Roughly uniform sequencing depth across donors was assumed in presence/absence analyses, although this assumption may not hold. A later analysis found that HLA-associated TCR beta chains were more clonally expanded and had lower generation probabilities than equally common non-associated chains. Because HLA typing was unavailable for some donors at each locus, only the typed subset was used in association tests. Three of the identified cytomegalovirus-associated TCR beta chains were confirmed in vitro to be specific for cytomegalovirus antigens. A cluster of highly shared sequence variants was judged likely to represent a technical artifact of the sequencing pipeline. Broadly in line with IMGT annotations, most TCR beta V segments showed up in productive rearrangements about 90% or about 30% of the time in an earlier analysis of about 500 of the donors. The cohort was sequenced for TCR beta chains only, and without alpha or paired-chain data the features that could be detected were limited. In the study, around 150 TCR beta chains were listed as associated with cytomegalovirus. The authors suggested that the approach could potentially be generalized to other disease states and immunological phenotypes. A later genetic analysis associated a missense DCLRE1C variant with V-gene and J-gene trimming of TCR beta chains, and an independent cohort replicated the association. According to a later genetic analysis, donors in an Asian-associated ancestry cluster had fewer N-insertions in productive TCRs than the approximately 700-donor mean. When HLA alleles, especially DR and DQ, strongly co-occurred, TCR associations were difficult to assign to individual alleles. Fewer than 20 rarely observed V segments, including chromosome 9 orphons, were excluded from the earlier analysis of approximately 500 of the donors because counts were too low. Most TCR sequences were observed very rarely across donors, whereas some public TCRs were present in many individuals. In a later analysis, TCR association rates were found to vary across HLA loci, with the most associated TCRs seen for DRB1 alleles and the fewest for HLA-C alleles. Linkage disequilibrium might explain the correlated functional status among segregating V segments, but an unknown experimental factor could not be ruled out. According to a later analysis, most CMV-associated TCR beta chains appeared to be HLA-restricted, and the HLA associations seemed to be driven largely by CMV exposure. CMV serostatus was the only immune exposure information available for the cohort. According to a later analysis, parvovirus B19, influenza, CMV and Epstein-Barr virus appeared linked to several top co-occurrence clusters. The 87-base-pair reads could not distinguish some IMGT-functional V segments, including TRBV6-2 and TRBV6-3, so those segments were excluded. Specific HLA alleles were associated with about 17,000 TCR beta sequences at a false discovery rate of 0.05 in a later analysis. The classifier was reported to diagnose cytomegalovirus status with high specificity and sensitivity in both the original cohort and the validation cohort. A further reported finding was that TCR beta sequences accurately predicted the HLA-A and HLA-B alleles for most subjects in the first cohort.

The cohort was made up of about 670 healthy bone marrow donors. Cohort members were all nominally healthy when sampled, although unrecorded immune exposures were likely present. The donor tested CMV seropositive, placing the donor among the 289 seropositive members of the cohort. Every donor gave a peripheral blood sample, and the peripheral blood mononuclear cells from that sample were used for TCR beta sequencing. The Qiagen DNeasy Blood Extraction Kit was used to extract genomic DNA from the blood cell samples. Turning to this clone: Its antigen is still unknown. Nothing much larger sits one base from this clone, and base qualities are not available.

Receptor amplification or capture employed the immunoSEQ multiplex PCR assay. A mixture of 60 forward primers for TCR Vbeta segments and 13 reverse primers for TCR Jbeta segments was used in the multiplex PCR. A multiplex PCR assay on genomic DNA amplified the CDR3 region of rearranged TCR beta genes. On the Illumina HiSeq System, the amplified TCR beta libraries were sequenced as 87-base-pair reads. The paper's processing steps were these. Across the roughly 600 repertoires, a later analysis counted roughly 84 million unique TCR beta chains, roughly 11 million of which were shared by at least two donors. Raw reads were error-corrected and collapsed into unique sequences by a nearest-neighbor algorithm in which closely related sequences were merged to remove PCR and sequencing errors. Alignment of CDR3 sequences to IMGT reference sequences was used to assign V, D and J gene segments. For a sequence to be retained, a match of at least six nucleotides to both a V gene segment and a J gene segment was required. Rearrangements were classified as productive when the CDR3 lacked stop codons and remained in frame with V and J, and all other rearrangements were classified as non-productive. Following IMGT convention, CDR3 was defined as the stretch from the second conserved V-encoded cysteine up to the conserved J-encoded phenylalanine. Sequences without an unambiguous match to a single V gene segment were excluded from the earlier analysis of about 600 of the donors. In an earlier analysis of approximately 560 of the donors, a V segment was called functional when productive rearrangements were above 56.7%, and segregating when the standard deviation between donors exceeded 5%. To diagnose cytomegalovirus status from the catalog of TCR beta chain sequences, a statistical classification framework was built. V and J gene assignment, in a later analysis, came from comparing TCR nucleotide sequences with IMGT/GENE-DB human TR gene sequences. Using the TCRdist pipeline, a later analysis assigned CDR3 sequences along with most-parsimonious VDJ recombination scenarios. In a later analysis, every TCR beta chain was defined by the combination of its CDR3 amino acid sequence and its V-gene family, and reads without a unique V-gene family were dropped. As a way to deal with suspected cross-contamination and a sequencing artifact, a later analysis dropped 592 nucleotide sequences that were highly shared and had low generation probability. For each public chain, a later analysis derived a clonal expansion index from normalized ranks of inferred template counts within each repertoire. A later analysis computed generation probabilities with a VDJ recombination model fitted to out-of-frame rearrangements, and checked the results against IGoR. A later analysis scored TCR-TCR, TCR-HLA and TCR-CMV co-occurrence with hypergeometric tests, applying a repertoire-size bias correction to TCR pairs. In a later analysis, false discovery rates were estimated by permuting HLA or CMV assignments 20 times. A later analysis grouped co-occurring TCRs with DBSCAN, adding TCRdist sequence similarity when clustering within HLA-allele-positive subsets. Repertoires with fewer than 30,000 or more than 120,000 public chains were left out of co-occurrence clustering, as were four to six repertoires with anomalous nucleotide sharing. Entries here come from immuneACCESS through TCRdb and include only in-frame sequences with V and J called. Some clones fail to appear in such tables; in the studies checked, an unresolved V gene covers under half of the shortfall, and the cause of the remainder is unknown. V and J calls and clone size are as listed in that table; D and trimming were resolved from the DNA. For this sample there are 65,000 to 70,000 clones; about 68% appear just once. The ten largest clones add up to around 7.3% of the sample.

Trimming costs V 0 bases and J 3 bases, and their ends lie 17 bases apart. The CDR3 holds 16 amino acids from the cysteine to the phenylalanine. The DNA shown is the 48-base CDR3, in frame from base 1. The germline V gene (reference sequence) gives CDR1 as GTSNPN and CDR2 as SVGIG. The chain links TRBV30 with TRBJ1-1; the best D guess is TRBD1, with 6 bases matching. The specimen sequenced was PBMCs. The receptor was derived from a young woman in good health and CMV-seropositive. The DNA sequence is given as TGTGCCTGGAGTGTACGATACAGGGACGGATACACTGAAGCTTTCTTT. Its amino acids are CAWSVRYRDGYTEAFF.